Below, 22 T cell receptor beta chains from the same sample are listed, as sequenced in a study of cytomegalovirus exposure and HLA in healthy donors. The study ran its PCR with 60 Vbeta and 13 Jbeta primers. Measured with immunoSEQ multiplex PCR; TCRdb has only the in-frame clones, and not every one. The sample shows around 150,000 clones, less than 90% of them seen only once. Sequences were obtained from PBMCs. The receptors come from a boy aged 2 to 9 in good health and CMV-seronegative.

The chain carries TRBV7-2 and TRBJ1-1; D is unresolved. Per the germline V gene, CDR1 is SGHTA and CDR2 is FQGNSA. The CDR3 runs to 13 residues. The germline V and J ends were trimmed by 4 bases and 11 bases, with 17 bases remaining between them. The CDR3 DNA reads TGTGCCAGCAGCTCCGGAACCGGAAAGAGGGCTTTCTTT. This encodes CASSSGTGKRAFF.

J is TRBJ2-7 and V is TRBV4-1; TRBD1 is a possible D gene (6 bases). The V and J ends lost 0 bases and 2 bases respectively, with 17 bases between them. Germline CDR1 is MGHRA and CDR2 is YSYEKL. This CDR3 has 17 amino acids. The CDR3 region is CASSQDPTGTFPYEQYF. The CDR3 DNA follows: TGCGCCAGCAGCCAAGATCCCACAGGGACCTTCCCCTACGAGCAGTACTTC.

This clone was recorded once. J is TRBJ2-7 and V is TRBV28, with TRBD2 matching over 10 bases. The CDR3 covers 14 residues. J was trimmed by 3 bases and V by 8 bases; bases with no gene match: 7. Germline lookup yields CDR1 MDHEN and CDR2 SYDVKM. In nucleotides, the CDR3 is TGTGCCAGCTGCACAGCGGGGGGGATCTACGAGCAGTACTTC. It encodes CASCTAGGIYEQYF.

CDR3 DNA sequence: TGTGCCAGCAGTGCCTCGATCGCGGGCACTGAAGCTTTCTTT. Translating it yields CASSASIAGTEAFF. The chain uses TRBV6-4 and TRBJ1-1; D gene uncertain. The V gene lost 4 bases and the J gene lost 4 bases, with 13 bases spanning the gap. Germline CDR1 MRHNA, CDR2 SNTAGT. The CDR3 covers 14 residues.

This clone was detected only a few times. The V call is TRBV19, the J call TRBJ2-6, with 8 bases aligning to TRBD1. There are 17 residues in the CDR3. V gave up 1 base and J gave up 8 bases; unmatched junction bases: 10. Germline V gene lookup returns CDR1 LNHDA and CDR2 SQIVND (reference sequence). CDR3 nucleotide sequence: TGTGCCAGTAGTATAGCCCGGACAGGGCTACTCACCAACGTCCTGACTTTC. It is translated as CASSIARTGLLTNVLTF.

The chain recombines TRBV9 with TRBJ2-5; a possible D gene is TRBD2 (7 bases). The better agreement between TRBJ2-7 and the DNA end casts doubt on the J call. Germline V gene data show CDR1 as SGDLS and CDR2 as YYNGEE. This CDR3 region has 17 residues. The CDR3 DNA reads TGTGCCAGCAGCGTAGCCCCTCAAACAGGGAGGGGAGGCGAGCAGTACTTC. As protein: CASSVAPQTGRGGEQYF.

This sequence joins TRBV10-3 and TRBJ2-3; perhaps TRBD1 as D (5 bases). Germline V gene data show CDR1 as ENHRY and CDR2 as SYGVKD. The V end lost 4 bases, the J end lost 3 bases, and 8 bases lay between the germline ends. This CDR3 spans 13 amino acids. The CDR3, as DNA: TGTGCCATCAGTGGCCGACAGACAGATACGCAGTATTTT. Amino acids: CAISGRQTDTQYF.

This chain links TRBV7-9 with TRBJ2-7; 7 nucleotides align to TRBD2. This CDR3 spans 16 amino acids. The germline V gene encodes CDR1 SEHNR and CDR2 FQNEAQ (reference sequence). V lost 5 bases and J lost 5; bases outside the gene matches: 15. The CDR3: CASSPSEWGGINEQYF. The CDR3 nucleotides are TGTGCCAGCAGCCCGAGCGAGTGGGGGGGAATCAACGAGCAGTACTTC.

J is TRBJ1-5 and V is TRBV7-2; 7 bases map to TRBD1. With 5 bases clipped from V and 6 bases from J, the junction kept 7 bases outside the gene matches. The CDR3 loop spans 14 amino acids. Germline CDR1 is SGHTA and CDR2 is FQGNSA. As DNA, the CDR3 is TGTGCCAGCAGCGAAAGACAGGGCTCTCAGCCCCAGCATTTT. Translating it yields CASSERQGSQPQHF.

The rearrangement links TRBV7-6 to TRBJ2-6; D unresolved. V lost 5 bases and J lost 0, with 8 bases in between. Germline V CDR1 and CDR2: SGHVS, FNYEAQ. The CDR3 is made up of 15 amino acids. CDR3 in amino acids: CASSRLTSGANVLTF. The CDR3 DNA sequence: TGTGCCAGCAGCCGACTGACCTCTGGGGCCAACGTCCTGACTTTC.

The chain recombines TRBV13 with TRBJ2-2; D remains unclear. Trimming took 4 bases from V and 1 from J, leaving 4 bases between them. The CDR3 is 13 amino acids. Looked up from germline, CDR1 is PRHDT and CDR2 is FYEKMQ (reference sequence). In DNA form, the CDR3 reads TGTGCCAGCAGCTACAAGAACACCGGGGAGCTGTTTTTT. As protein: CASSYKNTGELFF.

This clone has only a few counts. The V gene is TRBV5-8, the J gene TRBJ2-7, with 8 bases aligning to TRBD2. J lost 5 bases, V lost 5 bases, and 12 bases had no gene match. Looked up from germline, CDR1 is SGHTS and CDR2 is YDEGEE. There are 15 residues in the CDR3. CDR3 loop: CASSVPGGPRNEQYF. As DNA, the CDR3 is TGTGCCAGCAGTGTGCCGGGGGGGCCCAGGAACGAGCAGTACTTC.

The DNA of the CDR3 is TGTGCCAGTAGTGCGGGACAGGGGCCCTACGAGCAGTACTTC. Residues: CASSAGQGPYEQYF. V usage is TRBV19 and J usage is TRBJ2-7; 10 nucleotides line up with TRBD1. Germline V gene lookup returns CDR1 LNHDA and CDR2 SQIVND (reference sequence). The V segment lost 5 bases and the J segment 2 bases; nucleotides outside the gene matches: 3. The CDR3 length is 14 residues.

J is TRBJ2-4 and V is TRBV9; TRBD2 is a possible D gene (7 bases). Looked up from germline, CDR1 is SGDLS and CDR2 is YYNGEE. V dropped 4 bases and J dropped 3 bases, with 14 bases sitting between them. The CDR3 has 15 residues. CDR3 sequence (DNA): TGTGCCAGCAGCTGGGGGGGCGGCGACAAAAACATTCAGTACTTC. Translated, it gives CASSWGGGDKNIQYF. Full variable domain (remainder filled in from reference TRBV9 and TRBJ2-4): DSGVTQTPKHLITATGQRVTLRCSPRSGDLSVYWYQQSLDQGLQFLIQYYNGEERAKGNILERFSAQQFPDLHSELNLSSLELGDSALYFCASSWGGGDKNIQYFGAGTRLSVL.

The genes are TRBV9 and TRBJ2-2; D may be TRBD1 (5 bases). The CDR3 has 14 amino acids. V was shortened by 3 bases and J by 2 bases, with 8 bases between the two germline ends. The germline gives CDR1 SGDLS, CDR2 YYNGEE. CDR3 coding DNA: TGTGCCAGCAGCGGTGGGGCCAACACCGGGGAGCTGTTTTTT. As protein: CASSGGANTGELFF.

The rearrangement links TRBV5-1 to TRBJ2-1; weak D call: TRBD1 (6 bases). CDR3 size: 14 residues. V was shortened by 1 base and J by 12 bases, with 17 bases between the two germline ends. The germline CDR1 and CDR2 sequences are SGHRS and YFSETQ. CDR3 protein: CASSLTPQGRGQFF. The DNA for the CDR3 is TGCGCCAGCAGCTTGACCCCCCAGGGGCGCGGGCAGTTCTTC. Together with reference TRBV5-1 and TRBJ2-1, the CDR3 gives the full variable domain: KAGVTQTPRYLIKTRGQQVTLSCSPISGHRSVSWYQQTPGQGLQFLFEYFSETQRNKGNFPGRFSGRQFSNSRSEMNVSTLELGDSALYLCASSLTPQGRGQFFGPGTRLTVL.

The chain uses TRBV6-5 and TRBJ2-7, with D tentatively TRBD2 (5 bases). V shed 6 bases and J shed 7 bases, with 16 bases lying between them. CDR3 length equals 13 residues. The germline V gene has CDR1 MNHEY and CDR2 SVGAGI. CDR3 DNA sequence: TGTGCCAGCAGCTCCGGGAATCCGAAAGAGCAGTACTTC. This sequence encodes CASSSGNPKEQYF.

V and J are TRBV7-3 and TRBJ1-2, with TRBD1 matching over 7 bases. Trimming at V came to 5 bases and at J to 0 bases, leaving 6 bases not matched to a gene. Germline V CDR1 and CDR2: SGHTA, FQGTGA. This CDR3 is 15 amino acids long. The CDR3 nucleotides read TGTGCCAGCAGCGCCTACAGGGGCGCTAACTATGGCTACACCTTC. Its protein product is CASSAYRGANYGYTF.

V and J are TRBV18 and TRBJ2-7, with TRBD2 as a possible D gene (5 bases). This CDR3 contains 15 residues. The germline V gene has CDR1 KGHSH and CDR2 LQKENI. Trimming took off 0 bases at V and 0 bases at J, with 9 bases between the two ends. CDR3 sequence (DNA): TGTGCCAGCTCACCACCCCCGGGGAGCTCCTACGAGCAGTACTTC. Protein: CASSPPPGSSYEQYF.

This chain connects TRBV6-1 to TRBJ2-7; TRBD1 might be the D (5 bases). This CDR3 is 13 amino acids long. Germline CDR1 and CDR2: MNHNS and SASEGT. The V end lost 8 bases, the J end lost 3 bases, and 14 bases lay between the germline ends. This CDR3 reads CASLRTPYYEQYF. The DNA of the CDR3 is TGTGCCAGCCTCCGGACACCGTACTACGAGCAGTACTTC.

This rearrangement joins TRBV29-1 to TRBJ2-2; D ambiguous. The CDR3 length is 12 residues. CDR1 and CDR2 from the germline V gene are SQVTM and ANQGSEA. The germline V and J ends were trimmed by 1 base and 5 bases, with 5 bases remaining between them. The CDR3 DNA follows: TGCAGCGTTGAAGCAGGTACCGGGGAGCTGTTTTTT. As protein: CSVEAGTGELFF.

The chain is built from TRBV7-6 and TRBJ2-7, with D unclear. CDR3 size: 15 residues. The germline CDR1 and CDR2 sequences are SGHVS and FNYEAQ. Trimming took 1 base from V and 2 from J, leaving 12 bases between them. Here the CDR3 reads CASSLDPGHAYEQYF. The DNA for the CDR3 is TGTGCCAGCAGCTTAGATCCGGGTCACGCCTACGAGCAGTACTTC.